The 14 T cell receptor beta chains below come from one sample, sequenced in a study of shared clonotypes between healthy human individuals. Assay used: immunoSEQ multiplex PCR; TCRdb lists only in-frame clones, some missing. The table includes under 2.5 million clones, roughly 90% detected once. The sample comprised naive CD4+ T cells from PBMCs. Documented subset: CD45RA+ positively selected. These receptor sequences come from a man younger than 35 in good health. Some clones in this sample may be carry-over from other donors' samples.

The chain employs TRBV7-9 and TRBJ1-5; 7 bases map to TRBD1. CDR3 length: 16 amino acids. With V trimmed by 5 bases and J by 3 bases, 10 bases remained unmatched. CDR1 and CDR2 (germline): SEHNR, FQNEAQ (reference sequence). In nucleotides, the CDR3 is TGTGCCAGCAGCCAGAGTGTCAGGGGGAACAATCAGCCCCAGCATTTT. The encoded protein is CASSQSVRGNNQPQHF.

The rearrangement joins TRBV25-1 to TRBJ2-7; perhaps TRBD2 as D (5 bases). Trimming took 8 bases from V and 5 from J, leaving 7 bases between them. Per the germline V gene, CDR1 is MGHDK and CDR2 is SYGVNS. The CDR3 has 10 residues. CDR3 residues: CASRRDEQYF. CDR3 sequence (DNA): TGTGCCAGCCGGCGGGACGAGCAGTACTTC.

The chain links TRBV27 to TRBJ2-2; possibly TRBD2 for D (6 bases). The CDR3 extends over 16 amino acids. Looked up from germline, CDR1 is MNHEY and CDR2 is SMNVEV (reference sequence). V was clipped by 6 bases and J by 1 base, with 15 bases between them. DNA for the CDR3: TGTGCCAGCAGCCAAGGGGTAGCGGTGAACACCGGGGAGCTGTTTTTT. Protein product: CASSQGVAVNTGELFF.

The chain links TRBV5-4 to TRBJ1-1; 8 bases are a match to TRBD1. V shed 4 bases, J shed 4 bases, and the junction held 3 bases outside the gene matches. Germline V CDR1 and CDR2: SGHNT, YYREEE (reference sequence). There are 13 residues in the CDR3. CDR3 protein: CASSETGGTEAFF. The CDR3 nucleotides read TGTGCCAGCAGCGAAACAGGGGGCACTGAAGCTTTCTTT.

This sequence joins TRBV7-3 and TRBJ2-1, with D tentatively TRBD2 (5 bases). The CDR3 is made up of 16 amino acids. From germline, CDR1 is SGHTA and CDR2 FQGTGA. The ends were cut back, 4 bases at V and 0 bases at J, with 13 bases in the middle. This CDR3 is CASSSEQRSSYNEQFF. The CDR3 DNA follows: TGTGCCAGCAGCTCCGAACAGCGGAGCTCCTACAATGAGCAGTTCTTC. The whole variable domain, filled in from reference TRBV7-3 and TRBJ2-1, reads GAGVSQTPSNKVTEKGKYVELRCDPISGHTALYWYRQSLGQGPEFLIYFQGTGAADDSGLPNDRFFAVRPEGSVSTLKIQRTERGDSAVYLCASSSEQRSSYNEQFFGPGTRLTVL.

The V gene is TRBV19, the J gene TRBJ1-1; a possible D gene is TRBD1 (5 bases). V lost 3 bases to trimming and J lost 10 bases, with 27 bases between them. The CDR3 contains 17 residues. Germline V gives CDR1 LNHDA, CDR2 SQIVND (reference sequence). DNA of the CDR3: TGTGCCAGTAGTATGAAAAACAAGAAGGGAGGGGAAAAAACAGCTTTCTTT. It yields the protein CASSMKNKKGGEKTAFF. The full variable domain, completed using reference TRBV19 and TRBJ1-1, is DGGITQSPKYLFRKEGQNVTLSCEQNLNHDAMYWYRQDPGQGLRLIYYSQIVNDFQKGDIAEGYSVSREKKESFPLTVTSAQKNPTAFYLCASSMKNKKGGEKTAFFGQGTRLTVV.

The rearrangement links TRBV7-2 to TRBJ2-2; D is ambiguous. Trimming removed 4 bases at V and 4 bases at J, with 10 bases between. Germline CDR1 is SGHTA and CDR2 is FQGNSA. There are 14 residues in the CDR3. The CDR3 loop reads CASSSGFSTGELFF. Here the CDR3 DNA reads TGTGCCAGCAGCTCCGGGTTCTCCACCGGGGAGCTGTTTTTT.

This clone was recorded once. V gene TRBV28 combines with J gene TRBJ1-2; D is possibly TRBD1 (6 bases). The CDR3 totals 14 residues. Germline lookup yields CDR1 MDHEN and CDR2 SYDVKM. The V and J ends lost 8 bases and 8 bases respectively, with 21 bases between them. The CDR3 loop is CASSVRDTGRGYTF. The CDR3 nucleotides read TGTGCCAGCTCCGTCCGGGACACCGGACGGGGCTACACCTTC.

The rearrangement joins TRBV7-3 to TRBJ2-3, with D possibly matching TRBD2 (5 bases). Trimming shortened V by 6 bases and J by 0 bases, and 13 bases separated the two germline ends. This CDR3 region has 15 residues. CDR1 and CDR2 from the germline V gene are SGHTA and FQGTGA. CDR3 nucleotide sequence: TGTGCCAGCAGTCGAGAGGGTCGTAGCACAGATACGCAGTATTTT. Its protein product is CASSREGRSTDTQYF.

V and J are TRBV6-5 and TRBJ1-6; 9 nucleotides match TRBD1. Trimming removed 8 bases from V and 10 bases from J; junction bases left unmatched: 6. Looked up from germline, CDR1 is MNHEY and CDR2 is SVGAGI. CDR3 size: 13 residues. This CDR3 is CASGTGPGSPLHF. As DNA, the CDR3 is TGTGCCAGCGGGACAGGGCCAGGGTCACCCCTCCACTTT.

The chain links TRBV18 to TRBJ2-5, with D unclear. Germline-derived CDR1 and CDR2 are KGHSH and LQKENI. The CDR3 contains 14 residues. Deletions cut 3 bases from V and 5 bases from J, with 13 bases between. The CDR3 loop reads CASSPDLGMETQYF. CDR3 DNA sequence: TGTGCCAGCTCACCCGATTTGGGGATGGAGACCCAGTACTTC.

The rearrangement uses TRBV7-2 and TRBJ2-3; D not certain. This CDR3 is 15 amino acids long. V gave up 4 bases and J gave up 2 bases, with 13 bases separating them. Germline CDR1 SGHTA, CDR2 FQGNSA. The CDR3 sequence: CASSSVGGPTDTQYF. CDR3 nucleotide sequence: TGTGCCAGCAGCTCGGTGGGCGGTCCCACAGATACGCAGTATTTT. The entire variable domain, with the rest obtained from reference TRBV7-2 and TRBJ2-3, is as follows: GAGVSQSPSNKVTEKGKDVELRCDPISGHTALYWYRQSLGQGLEFLIYFQGNSAPDKSGLPSDRFSAERTGGSVSTLTIQRTQQEDSAVYLCASSSVGGPTDTQYFGPGTRLTVL.

This chain joins TRBV4-1 and TRBJ1-5, with D perhaps TRBD1 (5 bases). This CDR3 has 16 amino acids. Germline V gene lookup returns CDR1 MGHRA and CDR2 YSYEKL. V was clipped by 0 bases and J by 7 bases, with 16 bases between them. This chain's CDR3 is CASSQDPGRARQPQHF. CDR3 nucleotide sequence: TGCGCCAGCAGCCAAGATCCTGGCAGGGCGCGACAGCCCCAGCATTTT.

This chain joins TRBV7-6 and TRBJ2-5; TRBD2 matches at 10 bases. V was clipped by 4 bases and J by 0 bases; unmatched bases: 5. Germline CDR1 is SGHVS and CDR2 is FNYEAQ. The CDR3 has 16 amino acids. The CDR3 sequence: CASSSRTSGNQETQYF. In DNA form, the CDR3 reads TGTGCCAGCAGCTCAAGGACTAGCGGAAACCAAGAGACCCAGTACTTC.